Listed below are T cell receptor beta chains from one sample, sequenced in a study of cytomegalovirus exposure and HLA in healthy donors. The protocol was immunoSEQ multiplex PCR, while the TCRdb copy is restricted to in-frame clones and leaves out a portion. The data contain some 120,000 clones, about three quarters of them singletons. Sequencing was done on a sample of PBMCs. These receptors were taken from a female donor in good health and CMV-seronegative. Each CDR3 is given with its conserved first and last residue. The D gene is left open where the match is weak.

>TRBV7-2|NA|TRBJ2-3
CASSSLSWTQYF
>TRBV5-4|TRBD1|TRBJ2-5
CASSWTGVETQYF
>TRBV10-3|TRBD1|TRBJ1-2
CAISMDRGRGYTF
>TRBV6-5|NA|TRBJ1-1
CASFFTGYDTEAFF
>TRBV13|NA|TRBJ2-6
CASSFWRGSGSGANVLTF
>TRBV14|TRBD2|TRBJ2-1
CASSPPAGGGPYNEQFF
>TRBV5-6|NA|TRBJ1-1
CASSFNPGSTEAFF
>TRBV28|NA|TRBJ1-2
CASSLPTGERGYTF
>TRBV19|TRBD1|TRBJ1-1
CASSTYRGRTEAFF
>TRBV19|NA|TRBJ1-1
CASSIAGGGTEAFF
>TRBV5-8|NA|TRBJ1-6
CASSSGGSSYNSPLHF
>TRBV4-3|TRBD1|TRBJ2-1
CASSQAWGQGNEQFF